This TCR beta chain came from a study of blood T cell repertoires in COVID-19. Study details: Sites in the United States, Italy and Spain provided acute and convalescent COVID-19 samples. PBMCs, B-cell-depleted T cells, or T cells were the source of the cDNA or gDNA that made up the material.

This clone has only a few counts. Here immunoSEQ multiplex PCR was the method, and the copy in TCRdb shows in-frame clones only, minus some. The sample yields 90,000 to 150,000 clones, 87% seen once. The TCR sequence derives from a human donor in a cohort sampled during active COVID-19. Source material: peripheral blood.

In DNA, the CDR3 is TGTGCCAGCAGTGCGGAGCGGGGGGGCGGCACAGATACGCAGTATTTT. It codes for CASSAERGGGTDTQYF. This chain uses TRBV6-4 with TRBJ2-3; 10 nucleotides agree with TRBD2. V gave up 4 bases and J gave up 1 base; unmatched junction bases: 5. The germline V gene encodes CDR1 MRHNA and CDR2 SNTAGT. This CDR3 spans 16 amino acids.